The rows below give T cell receptor beta chains drawn from one sample of a study of CD8+CD57+ T cells in acquired aplastic anemia. TCRdb re-analysed the reads in MiXCR, keeping a single row per CDR3 protein. The data show some 190,000 distinct CDR3 sequences, with roughly half seen just once and under 3.5% held by the top ten. Specimen: sorted CD4+, CD8+, or CD8+CD57+ T cells (not recorded which) from PBMCs. The receptors were gathered from a human donor in good health. Each CDR3 is given with its conserved first and last residue. D genes are given only for firm matches. Size tells how often a clone was seen (once, few, many) or the class of an expanded clone, and some rows leave it out.

>TRBV25-1|TRBJ1-2|NA|TRBD1
TGTGCCAGCAGCGATATCGACAGGGAACATGGCTACACCTTC
CASSDIDREHGYTF
>TRBV20-1|TRBJ2-1|many|TRBD2
TGCAGTGCTAGAGATAGAAGGGTATCGCGGGGGGGCTCCTACAATGAGCAGTTCTTC
CSARDRRVSRGGSYNEQFF
>TRBV10-3|TRBJ2-7|NA|TRBD2
TGTGCCATCAGTAGTGGGGGACTAGCGGGAGTGGGGCAGTACTTC
CAISSGGLAGVGQYF
>TRBV5-1|TRBJ1-2|many|NA
TGCGCCAGCAGCTTGTCAGCGCCCAACTATGGCTACACCTTC
CASSLSAPNYGYTF
>TRBV4-3|TRBJ1-5|few|NA
TGCGCCAGCAGCCAAAATCAGGGGCGCCGACAGCCCCAGCATTTT
CASSQNQGRRQPQHF
>TRBV2|TRBJ1-1|NA|NA
TGTGCCAGCAGTGTTTCTACAGGGAGAGGAACTGAAGCTTTCTTT
CASSVSTGRGTEAFF
>TRBV10-3|TRBJ1-2|NA|NA
TGTGCCATCAGTGAGTCAGTACAGATCTATGGCTACACCTTC
CAISESVQIYGYTF
>TRBV7-3|TRBJ2-2|many|NA
TGTGCCAGCAGCCTATCAGGCAACACCGGGGAGCTGTTTTTT
CASSLSGNTGELFF
>TRBV19|TRBJ1-6|few|TRBD1
TGTGCCAGTGGAAAGACAGGGAGGATGTCACCCCTCCACTTT
CASGKTGRMSPLHF
>TRBV20-1|TRBJ2-3|few|NA
TGCAGTGCTACCCGAGCAGATACGCAGTATTTT
CSATRADTQYF
>TRBV7-8|TRBJ2-5|many|NA
TGTGCCAGCAGCTTAAAGGTCCAGGAGACCCAGTACTTC
CASSLKVQETQYF
>TRBV2|TRBJ2-7|NA|NA
TGTGCCAGCAGGTATTTCTACGAGCAGTACTTC
CASRYFYEQYF
>TRBV6-1|TRBJ1-5|many|NA
TGTGCCACGGAGGGAGGGGAGCGGCCCCAGCATTTT
CATEGGERPQHF
>TRBV7-2|TRBJ2-5|few|TRBD2
TGTGCCAGCAGCGGGGGGAGGGCGGAGACCCAGTACTTC
CASSGGRAETQYF
>TRBV24-1|TRBJ2-1|NA|TRBD2
TGTGCCACCAGTGGCGGAGGGACTAGCGGGAGAGACAATGAGCGGTTCTTC
CATSGGGTSGRDNERFF
>TRBV19|TRBJ1-1|NA|NA
TGTGCCAGTAGTATATACAGTGGTACGGGGGCTTTCTTT
CASSIYSGTGAFF
>TRBV24-1|TRBJ2-1|many|NA
TGTGCCACCCCCACCGAAAGATGCTCCTACAATGAGCAGTTCTTC
CATPTERCSYNEQFF
>TRBV2|TRBJ2-7|NA|NA
TGTGCCAGCAGCGCCAATATTTACTCTTACGAGCAGTACTTC
CASSANIYSYEQYF
>TRBV7-9|TRBJ2-7|NA|NA
TGTGCCAGCAGCTTAGGGACCGGGGAGCAGTACTTC
CASSLGTGEQYF
>TRBV6-1|TRBJ2-3|many|NA
TGTGCCAGCCGGGGCTCTAGCACAGATACGCAGTATTTT
CASRGSSTDTQYF
>TRBV20-1|TRBJ2-5|NA|NA
TGCAGTGCTAGCCCCGTGGGTATTGGGGAGACCCAGTACTTC
CSASPVGIGETQYF
>TRBV24-1|TRBJ2-7|many|TRBD1
TGTGCCACCAGTTCGACAGGGACCTACGAGCAGTACTTC
CATSSTGTYEQYF
>TRBV20-1|TRBJ2-1|many|TRBD2
TGCAGTGCTAGAGATAATCGGCTAGCGGGCGACAATGAGCAGTTCTTC
CSARDNRLAGDNEQFF
>TRBV12-3/TRBV12-4|TRBJ2-7|NA|TRBD2
TGTGCCAGCAGCGGGGGGGTCTACGAGCAGTACTTC
CASSGGVYEQYF
>TRBV9|TRBJ2-1|many|NA
TGTGCCAGCAGCTCCTCTGGGTATGAGCAGTTCTTC
CASSSSGYEQFF
>TRBV7-6|TRBJ2-7|NA|TRBD1
TGTGCCAGCAGTCCCGGGACAGGGTCCCACGAGCAGTACTTC
CASSPGTGSHEQYF
>TRBV9|TRBJ2-7|many|TRBD2
TGTGCCAGCAGCGCGCCGAAAGGAGGGAGGGACTACGAGCAGTACTTC
CASSAPKGGRDYEQYF
>TRBV29-1|TRBJ2-3|few|NA
TGCAGCGTTGGCCAGCGAACAGATACGCAGTATTTT
CSVGQRTDTQYF
>TRBV29-1|TRBJ1-2|many|NA
TGCAGCGTTGAAGACGGGAGCTGGGGCTACACCTTC
CSVEDGSWGYTF
>TRBV7-9|TRBJ1-1|NA|NA
TGTGCCAGCAGCTTTTCAGGAACTGAAGCTTTCTTT
CASSFSGTEAFF
>TRBV2|TRBJ1-2|few|TRBD1
TGTGCCAGCACCAGGGGGACCGAGGGCTATGGCTACACCTTC
CASTRGTEGYGYTF
>TRBV5-1|TRBJ2-3|NA|NA
TGCGCCAGCAGCTCGACCCCTGACAACACAGATACGCAGTATTTT
CASSSTPDNTDTQYF
>TRBV24-1|TRBJ1-5|NA|TRBD1
TGTGCCACCGGACAGGGACTCAATCAGCCCCAGCATTTT
CATGQGLNQPQHF
>TRBV11-1|TRBJ1-4|few|NA
TGTGCCAGCATCTCCCCCGGGGGGACTGAAAAACTGTTTTTT
CASISPGGTEKLFF
>TRBV15|TRBJ1-3|few|NA
TGTGCCATAAGCACAGGGAAAGGAAACACCATATATTTT
CAISTGKGNTIYF
>TRBV7-3|TRBJ1-6|NA|TRBD1
TGTGCCAGCAGCCCAGTCGGGACAGGGAATTCACCCCTCCACTTT
CASSPVGTGNSPLHF
>TRBV6-6|TRBJ2-7|many|NA
TGTGCCAGCAGTGACTACGAGCAGTACTTC
CASSDYEQYF
>TRBV7-9|TRBJ2-7|few|NA
TGTGCCAGCAGCCGTACTGATACCTACGAGCAGTACTTC
CASSRTDTYEQYF
>TRBV29-1|TRBJ2-7|NA|NA
TGCAGCGTCTTGAAATCGGCAGGGGTCGAGCAGTACTTC
CSVLKSAGVEQYF